The clone carrying this T cell receptor beta chain was recorded a few times. Its antigen is still unknown. This CDR3 spans 14 amino acids. CDR1 and CDR2 from the germline V gene are DFQATT and SNEGSKA (reference sequence). Trimming removed 2 bases at V and 3 bases at J, with 14 bases between. The TCR beta libraries were generated through quantitative 5'-RACE incorporating molecular barcodes. In TCRdb, the 5' RACE reads were re-called with MiXCR into one record per CDR3 protein. This table has 150,000 to 200,000 distinct CDR3 sequences, roughly 31% appearing once. This specimen comes from a study of CD8 T cells in ankylosing spondylitis. Whole-study findings and limits: Clones linked to the disease showed a CD8+ phenotype. They occurred at relatively low frequencies in peripheral blood. Apparently characteristic of ankylosing spondylitis blood was a TCR beta motif (eight highly homologous variants). According to the report, clones linked to the disease were significantly enriched in matched synovial fluid samples taken from ankylosing spondylitis patients.

Input material: synovial fluid, either unsorted or a sorted T cell fraction (not recorded which). The receptor was derived from a male donor with ankylosing spondylitis. The V call is TRBV20-1, the J call TRBJ2-7; weak D call: TRBD2 (6 bases). The CDR3 region is CSARFRTGDYEQYF. CDR3 sequence (DNA): TGCAGTGCTAGATTTCGGACGGGGGACTACGAGCAGTACTTC.